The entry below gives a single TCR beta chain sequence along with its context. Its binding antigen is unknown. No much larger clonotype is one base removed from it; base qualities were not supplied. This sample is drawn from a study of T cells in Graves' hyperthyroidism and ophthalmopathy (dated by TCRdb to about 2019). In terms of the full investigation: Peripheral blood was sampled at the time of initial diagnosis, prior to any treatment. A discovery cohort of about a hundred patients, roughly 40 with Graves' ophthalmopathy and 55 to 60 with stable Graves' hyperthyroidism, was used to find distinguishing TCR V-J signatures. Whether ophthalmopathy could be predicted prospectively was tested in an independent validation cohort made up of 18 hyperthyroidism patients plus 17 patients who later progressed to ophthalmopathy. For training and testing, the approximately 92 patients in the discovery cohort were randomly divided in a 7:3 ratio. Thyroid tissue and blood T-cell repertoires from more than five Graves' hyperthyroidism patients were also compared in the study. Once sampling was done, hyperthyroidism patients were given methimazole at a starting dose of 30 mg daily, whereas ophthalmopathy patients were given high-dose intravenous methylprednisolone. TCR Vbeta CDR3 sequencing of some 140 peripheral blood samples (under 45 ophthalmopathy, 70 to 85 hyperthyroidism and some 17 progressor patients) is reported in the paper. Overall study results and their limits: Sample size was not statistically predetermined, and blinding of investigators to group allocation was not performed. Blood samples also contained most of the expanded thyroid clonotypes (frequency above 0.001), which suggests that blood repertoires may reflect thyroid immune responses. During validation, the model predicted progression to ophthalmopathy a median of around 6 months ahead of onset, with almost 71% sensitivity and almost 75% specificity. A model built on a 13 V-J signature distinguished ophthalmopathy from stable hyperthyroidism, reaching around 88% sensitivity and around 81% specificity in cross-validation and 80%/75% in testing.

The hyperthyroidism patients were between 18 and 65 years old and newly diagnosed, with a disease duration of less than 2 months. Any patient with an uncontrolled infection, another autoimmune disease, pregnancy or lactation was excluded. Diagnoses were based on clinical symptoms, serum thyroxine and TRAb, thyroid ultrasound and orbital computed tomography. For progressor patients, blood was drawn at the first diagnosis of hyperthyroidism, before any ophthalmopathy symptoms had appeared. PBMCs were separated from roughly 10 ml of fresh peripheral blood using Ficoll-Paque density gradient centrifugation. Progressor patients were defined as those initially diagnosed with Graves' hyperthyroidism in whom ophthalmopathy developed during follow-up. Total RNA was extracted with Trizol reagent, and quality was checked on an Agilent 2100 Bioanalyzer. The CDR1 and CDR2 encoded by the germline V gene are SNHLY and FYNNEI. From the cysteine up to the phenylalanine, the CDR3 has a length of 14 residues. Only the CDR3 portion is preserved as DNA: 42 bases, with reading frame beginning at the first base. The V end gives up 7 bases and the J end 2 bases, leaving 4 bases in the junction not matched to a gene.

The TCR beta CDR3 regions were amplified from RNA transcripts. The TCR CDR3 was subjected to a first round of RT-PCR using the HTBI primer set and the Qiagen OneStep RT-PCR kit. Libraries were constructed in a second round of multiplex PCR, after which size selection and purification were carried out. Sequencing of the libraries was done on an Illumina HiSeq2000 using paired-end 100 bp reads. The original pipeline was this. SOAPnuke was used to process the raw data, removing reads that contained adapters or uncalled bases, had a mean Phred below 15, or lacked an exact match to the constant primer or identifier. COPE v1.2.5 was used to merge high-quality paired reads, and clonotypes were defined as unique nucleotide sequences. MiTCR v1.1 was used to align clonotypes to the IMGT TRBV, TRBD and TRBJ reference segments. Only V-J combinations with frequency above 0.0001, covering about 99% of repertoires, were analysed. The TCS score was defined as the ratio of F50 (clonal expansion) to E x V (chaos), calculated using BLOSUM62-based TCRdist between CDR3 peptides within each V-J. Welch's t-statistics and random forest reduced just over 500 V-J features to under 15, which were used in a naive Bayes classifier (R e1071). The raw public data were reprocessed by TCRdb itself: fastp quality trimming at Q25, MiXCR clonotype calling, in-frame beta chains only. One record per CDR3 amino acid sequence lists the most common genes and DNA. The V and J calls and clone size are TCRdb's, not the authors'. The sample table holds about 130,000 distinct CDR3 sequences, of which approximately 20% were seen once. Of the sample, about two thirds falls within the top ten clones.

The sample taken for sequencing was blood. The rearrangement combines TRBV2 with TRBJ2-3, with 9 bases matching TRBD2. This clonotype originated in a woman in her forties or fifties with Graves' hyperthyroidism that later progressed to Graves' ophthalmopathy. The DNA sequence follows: TGTGCCAGCATCAGGACTAGCGCCACAGATACGCAGTATTTT. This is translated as CASIRTSATDTQYF.